A selection of T cell receptor beta chains follows, all from one sample in a study of T-cell memory formation after mild COVID-19. TCRdb independently ran MiXCR on the 5' RACE reads; one entry per CDR3 protein. The sample shows around 340,000 distinct CDR3 sequences, about 16% of them seen only once. What was sequenced was PBMCs or a T cell subset sorted from them (not recorded which). These TCRs come from a man younger than 35 who had mild COVID-19 (a few samples of this study predate the infection). Cell type and time point are not known. Both conserved end residues are part of each CDR3. The order of the fields is V gene, J gene, clone size, D gene, CDR3 protein, CDR3 DNA. The D gene is left open where the match is weak. Clone sizes are given selectively: once, few, many, or a class where the clone is expanded.

V: TRBV20-1; J: TRBJ2-5; size: -; D: -; CDR3: CSARPDRLGTQYF; DNA: TGCAGTGCTAGACCTGACAGGTTAGGGACCCAGTACTTC
V: TRBV7-2; J: TRBJ1-3; size: few; D: -; CDR3: CASSKGGVVDTIYF; DNA: TGTGCCAGCAGCAAAGGAGGTGTGGTCGACACCATATATTTT
V: TRBV27; J: TRBJ2-1; size: -; D: -; CDR3: CASSLGGPGEQFF; DNA: TGTGCCAGCAGTTTGGGGGGGCCTGGTGAGCAGTTCTTC
V: TRBV7-2; J: TRBJ1-5; size: many; D: -; CDR3: CASSLGLSNQPQHF; DNA: TGTGCCAGCAGCTTAGGCCTCAGCAATCAGCCCCAGCATTTT
V: TRBV20-1; J: TRBJ1-1; size: -; D: TRBD1; CDR3: CSARVYPGTGKTEAFF; DNA: TGCAGTGCTAGAGTCTACCCCGGGACAGGGAAGACTGAAGCTTTCTTT
V: TRBV6-2/TRBV6-3; J: TRBJ2-5; size: few; D: -; CDR3: CASSENYPSAQYF; DNA: TGTGCCAGCAGTGAGAATTATCCATCGGCCCAGTACTTC
V: TRBV20-1; J: TRBJ2-3; size: few; D: TRBD2; CDR3: CSAATSGQADTQYF; DNA: TGCAGTGCAGCAACTAGCGGCCAGGCAGATACGCAGTATTTT
V: TRBV18; J: TRBJ2-7; size: -; D: -; CDR3: CASSPPGRSSYEQYF; DNA: TGTGCCAGCTCACCACCGGGACGTAGCTCCTACGAGCAGTACTTC
V: TRBV4-3; J: TRBJ2-7; size: -; D: -; CDR3: CASSQDPAATYEQYF; DNA: TGCGCCAGCAGCCAAGACCCTGCGGCCACCTACGAGCAGTACTTC
V: TRBV27; J: TRBJ2-7; size: -; D: TRBD2; CDR3: CASTGTSGGFNEQYF; DNA: TGTGCCAGCACAGGGACTAGCGGGGGGTTCAACGAGCAGTACTTC
V: TRBV7-2; J: TRBJ1-1; size: -; D: -; CDR3: CASSLGQVSNTEAFF; DNA: TGTGCCAGCAGCTTAGGACAGGTCTCGAACACTGAAGCTTTCTTT
V: TRBV12-3/TRBV12-4; J: TRBJ1-5; size: -; D: -; CDR3: CASSSRNGNQPQHF; DNA: TGTGCCAGCAGCTCGCGGAACGGGAATCAGCCCCAGCATTTT
V: TRBV10-3; J: TRBJ2-5; size: few; D: -; CDR3: CAIRGTTAQETQYF; DNA: TGTGCCATCAGAGGAACTACCGCTCAAGAGACCCAGTACTTC
V: TRBV6-5; J: TRBJ1-2; size: few; D: -; CDR3: CASSYQGSAYGYTF; DNA: TGTGCCAGCAGTTACCAGGGGTCGGCCTATGGCTACACCTTC
V: TRBV7-7; J: TRBJ2-5; size: once; D: -; CDR3: CASSSATKEGTQYF; DNA: TGTGCCAGCAGCTCAGCTACAAAGGAGGGGACCCAGTACTTC
V: TRBV30; J: TRBJ1-5; size: -; D: TRBD1; CDR3: CAWSGQGDRPQRF; DNA: TGTGCCTGGAGTGGACAGGGAGATAGGCCCCAGCGTTTT
V: TRBV20-1; J: TRBJ2-3; size: many; D: TRBD2; CDR3: CSVEYGGSFTDTQYF; DNA: TGCAGTGTCGAATACGGCGGGAGTTTCACAGATACGCAGTATTTT
V: TRBV6-5; J: TRBJ1-1; size: few; D: TRBD1; CDR3: CASSELTGEVEAFF; DNA: TGTGCCAGCAGTGAACTTACAGGGGAGGTTGAAGCTTTCTTT
V: TRBV6-1; J: TRBJ2-5; size: many; D: TRBD2; CDR3: CASRRTSGGIQETQYF; DNA: TGTGCCAGCAGACGAACTAGCGGGGGGATCCAAGAGACCCAGTACTTC
V: TRBV6-5; J: TRBJ2-2; size: -; D: TRBD1; CDR3: CASSWGQGGTGELFF; DNA: TGTGCCAGCAGTTGGGGACAGGGTGGCACCGGGGAGCTGTTTTTT
V: TRBV4-2; J: TRBJ2-2; size: -; D: -; CDR3: CASSQMGSGELFF; DNA: TGTGCCAGCAGTCAAATGGGGTCCGGGGAGCTGTTTTTT
V: TRBV7-2; J: TRBJ2-5; size: few; D: TRBD2; CDR3: CASSLRGGPETQYF; DNA: TGTGCCAGCAGCTTACGGGGGGGCCCAGAGACCCAGTACTTC
V: TRBV20-1; J: TRBJ2-1; size: many; D: TRBD2; CDR3: CSGPDTSGGDNEQFF; DNA: TGCAGTGGCCCCGATACTAGCGGGGGAGACAATGAGCAGTTCTTC
V: TRBV12-3/TRBV12-4; J: TRBJ2-1; size: few; D: TRBD1; CDR3: CASRGQGVGHEQFF; DNA: TGTGCCAGCAGGGGACAGGGAGTAGGCCATGAGCAGTTCTTC
V: TRBV20-1; J: TRBJ2-7; size: many; D: -; CDR3: CSAPGSDQSYEQYF; DNA: TGCAGTGCCCCCGGGTCGGACCAGTCCTACGAGCAGTACTTC
V: TRBV4-1; J: TRBJ1-1; size: -; D: -; CDR3: CASSQDGGLTTEAFF; DNA: TGCGCCAGCAGCCAAGATGGGGGATTGACCACTGAAGCTTTCTTT
V: TRBV25-1; J: TRBJ2-7; size: -; D: TRBD1; CDR3: CASLDRGHEQYF; DNA: TGTGCCAGCCTCGACAGGGGCCACGAGCAGTACTTC
V: TRBV12-3/TRBV12-4; J: TRBJ2-1; size: few; D: -; CDR3: CASSPHTGGNEQFF; DNA: TGTGCCAGCAGTCCCCACACAGGTGGCAATGAGCAGTTCTTC
V: TRBV4-2; J: TRBJ2-1; size: -; D: -; CDR3: CASSRRLTSLGEQFF; DNA: TGTGCCAGCAGTCGCCGCCTGACTAGTCTCGGCGAGCAGTTCTTC
V: TRBV12-3/TRBV12-4; J: TRBJ2-7; size: -; D: -; CDR3: CASSFGGGPYEQYF; DNA: TGTGCCAGCAGTTTTGGAGGGGGACCCTACGAGCAGTACTTC
V: TRBV6-5; J: TRBJ1-3; size: few; D: -; CDR3: CASSFGTSGNTIYF; DNA: TGTGCCAGCAGTTTCGGGACATCAGGAAACACCATATATTTT
V: TRBV5-1; J: TRBJ2-6; size: -; D: TRBD1; CDR3: CASSPGQGPPSGANVLTF; DNA: TGCGCCAGCAGCCCAGGACAGGGCCCCCCCTCTGGGGCCAACGTCCTGACTTTC
V: TRBV20-1; J: TRBJ2-7; size: -; D: -; CDR3: CSVGVDFYEQYF; DNA: TGCAGTGTTGGCGTTGACTTCTACGAGCAGTACTTC
V: TRBV29-1; J: TRBJ2-3; size: few; D: -; CDR3: CSVGNTDTQYF; DNA: TGCAGCGTGGGGAACACAGATACGCAGTATTTT
V: TRBV11-2; J: TRBJ1-1; size: few; D: -; CDR3: CASSLEAWSGLAFF; DNA: TGTGCCAGCAGCTTAGAGGCATGGTCGGGGTTGGCTTTCTTT
V: TRBV6-6; J: TRBJ2-5; size: -; D: TRBD1; CDR3: CASRAGGQETQYF; DNA: TGTGCCAGCAGAGCAGGGGGACAAGAGACCCAGTACTTC
V: TRBV29-1; J: TRBJ2-1; size: few; D: -; CDR3: CSVVTTAYQSSYNEQFF; DNA: TGCAGCGTTGTAACAACAGCCTATCAGAGCTCCTACAATGAGCAGTTCTTC
V: TRBV3-1; J: TRBJ2-1; size: few; D: -; CDR3: CASSQETTYSQQFF; DNA: TGTGCCAGCAGCCAAGAGACAACGTATAGTCAACAGTTCTTC
V: TRBV7-2; J: TRBJ1-1; size: -; D: -; CDR3: CASRSQGSVNTEAFF; DNA: TGTGCCAGCAGGTCCCAGGGGTCGGTCAACACTGAAGCTTTCTTT
V: TRBV2; J: TRBJ2-7; size: -; D: TRBD1; CDR3: CASSELTGLEQYF; DNA: TGTGCCAGCAGTGAACTGACAGGGCTGGAGCAGTACTTC
V: TRBV21-1; J: TRBJ1-4; size: few; D: -; CDR3: CASSKLGDRGEKLFF; DNA: TGTGCCAGCAGCAAATTAGGTGACAGGGGGGAAAAACTGTTTTTT
V: TRBV2; J: TRBJ2-5; size: few; D: TRBD1; CDR3: CASSDEGAWETQYF; DNA: TGTGCCAGCAGTGACGAGGGGGCGTGGGAGACCCAGTACTTC